What follows describes a single T cell receptor beta chain. What it binds is not known. This entry belongs to a study of early stage breast cancer tumors. Looking at the study overall: Average read coverage per sample was approximately 10-fold.

Germline values: CDR1 SGHTS, CDR2 YDEGEE. The ends were cut back, 4 bases at V and 3 bases at J, with 14 bases in the middle. The CDR3 spans 15 residues. Sequenced by immunoSEQ multiplex PCR; TCRdb stores in-frame clones only, minus some. The data hold some 58,000 clones, with around 80% observed a single time. Whole-study findings and limits: Functional markers like CD4, CD8 and FOXP3 were missed in bulk sequencing.

Sequencing used blood. V and J are TRBV5-8 and TRBJ1-5, with D perhaps matching TRBD1 (5 bases). This receptor was taken from a person between 30 and 45 years old with breast cancer. CDR3 nucleotides: TGTGCCAGCAGCCATGATGGGGGTTACAATCAGCCCCAGCATTTT. Translated, it gives CASSHDGGYNQPQHF.